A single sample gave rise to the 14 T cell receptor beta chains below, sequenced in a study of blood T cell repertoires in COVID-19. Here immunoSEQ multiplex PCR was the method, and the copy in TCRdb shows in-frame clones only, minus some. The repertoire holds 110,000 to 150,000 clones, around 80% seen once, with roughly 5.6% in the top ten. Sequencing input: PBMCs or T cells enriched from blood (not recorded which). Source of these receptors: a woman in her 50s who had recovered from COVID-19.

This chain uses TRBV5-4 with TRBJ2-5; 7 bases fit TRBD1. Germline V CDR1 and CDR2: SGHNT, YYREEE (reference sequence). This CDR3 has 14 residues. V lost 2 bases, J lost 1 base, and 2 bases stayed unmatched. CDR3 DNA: TGTGCCAGCAGCTTAAGGGACAGCCAAGAGACCCAGTACTTC. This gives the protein CASSLRDSQETQYF.

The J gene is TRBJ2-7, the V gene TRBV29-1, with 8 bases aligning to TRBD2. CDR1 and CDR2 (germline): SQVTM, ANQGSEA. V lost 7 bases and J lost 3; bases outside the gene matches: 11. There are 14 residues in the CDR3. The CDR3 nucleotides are TGCAGCGCTTGCTTGAGCGGGGGTGGCTACGAGCAGTACTTC. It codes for CSACLSGGGYEQYF.

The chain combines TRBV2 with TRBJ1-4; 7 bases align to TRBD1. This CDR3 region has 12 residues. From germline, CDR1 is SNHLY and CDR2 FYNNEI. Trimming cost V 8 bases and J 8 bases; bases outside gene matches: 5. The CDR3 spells CASWGQLEKLFF. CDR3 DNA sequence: TGTGCCAGCTGGGGACAGCTGGAAAAACTGTTTTTT.

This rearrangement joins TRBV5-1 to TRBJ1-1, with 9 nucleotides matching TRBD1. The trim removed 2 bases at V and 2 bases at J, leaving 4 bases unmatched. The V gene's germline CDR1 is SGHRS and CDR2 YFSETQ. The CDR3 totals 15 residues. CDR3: CASSFPTGGNTEAFF. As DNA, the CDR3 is TGCGCCAGCAGCTTTCCGACAGGGGGTAACACTGAAGCTTTCTTT.

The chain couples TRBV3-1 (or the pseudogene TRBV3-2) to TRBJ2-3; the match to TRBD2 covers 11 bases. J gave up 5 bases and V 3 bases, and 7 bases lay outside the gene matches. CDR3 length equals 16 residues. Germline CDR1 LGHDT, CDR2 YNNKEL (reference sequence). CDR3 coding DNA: TGTGCCAGCAGCCAGGATACTAGCGGGGGTGGAGATACGCAGTATTTT. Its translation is CASSQDTSGGGDTQYF.

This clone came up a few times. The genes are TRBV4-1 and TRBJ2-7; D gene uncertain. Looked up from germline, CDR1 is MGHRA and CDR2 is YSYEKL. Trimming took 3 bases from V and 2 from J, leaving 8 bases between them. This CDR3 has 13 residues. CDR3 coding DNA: TGCGCCAGCAGCCAGGGCCCAACCTACGAGCAGTACTTC. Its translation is CASSQGPTYEQYF.

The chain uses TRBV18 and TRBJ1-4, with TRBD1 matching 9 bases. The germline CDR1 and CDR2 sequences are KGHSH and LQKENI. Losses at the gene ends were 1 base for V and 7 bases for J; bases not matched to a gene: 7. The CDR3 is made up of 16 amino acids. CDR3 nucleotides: TGTGCCAGCTCACCACGTTCGGGACAGGGAGCTGAAAAACTGTTTTTT. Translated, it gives CASSPRSGQGAEKLFF.

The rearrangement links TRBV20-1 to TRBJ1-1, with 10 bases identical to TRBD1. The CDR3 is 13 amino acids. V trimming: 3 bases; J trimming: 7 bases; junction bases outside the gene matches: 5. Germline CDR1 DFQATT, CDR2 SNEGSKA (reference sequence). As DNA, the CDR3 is TGCAGTGCTAGTCTTGGGACAGGGGATGAAGCTTTCTTT. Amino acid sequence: CSASLGTGDEAFF.

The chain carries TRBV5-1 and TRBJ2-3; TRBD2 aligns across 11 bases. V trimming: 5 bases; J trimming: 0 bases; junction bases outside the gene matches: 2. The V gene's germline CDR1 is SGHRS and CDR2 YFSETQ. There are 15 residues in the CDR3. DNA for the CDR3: TGCGCCAGCAGGGGACTAGCGGCTAGCACAGATACGCAGTATTTT. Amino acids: CASRGLAASTDTQYF.

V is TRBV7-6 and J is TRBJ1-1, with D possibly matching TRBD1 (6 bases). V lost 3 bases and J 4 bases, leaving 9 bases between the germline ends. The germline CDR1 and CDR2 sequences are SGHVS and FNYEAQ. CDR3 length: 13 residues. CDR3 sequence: CASSLTGSTEAFF. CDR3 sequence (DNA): TGTGCCAGCAGCTTGACAGGAAGCACTGAAGCTTTCTTT.

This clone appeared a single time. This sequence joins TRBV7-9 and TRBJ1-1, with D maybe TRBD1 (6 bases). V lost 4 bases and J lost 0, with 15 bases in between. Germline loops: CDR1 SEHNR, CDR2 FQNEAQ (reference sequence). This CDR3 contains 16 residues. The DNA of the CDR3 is TGTGCCAGCAGCTCCCGGGCCCAGGGGATGAACACTGAAGCTTTCTTT. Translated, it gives CASSSRAQGMNTEAFF.

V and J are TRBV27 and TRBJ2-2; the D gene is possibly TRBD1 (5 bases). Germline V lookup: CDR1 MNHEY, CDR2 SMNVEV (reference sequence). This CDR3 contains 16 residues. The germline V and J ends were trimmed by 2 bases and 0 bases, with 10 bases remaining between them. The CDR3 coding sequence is TGTGCCAGCAGTTTAATGGAGACAGCGAACACCGGGGAGCTGTTTTTT. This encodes CASSLMETANTGELFF.

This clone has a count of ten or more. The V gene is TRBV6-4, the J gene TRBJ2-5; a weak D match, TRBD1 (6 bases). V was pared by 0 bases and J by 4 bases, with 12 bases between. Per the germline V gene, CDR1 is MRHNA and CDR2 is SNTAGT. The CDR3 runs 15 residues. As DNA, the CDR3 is TGTGCCAGCAGTGACTCGTTGACAGGAGGAGAGACCCAGTACTTC. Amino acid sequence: CASSDSLTGGETQYF.

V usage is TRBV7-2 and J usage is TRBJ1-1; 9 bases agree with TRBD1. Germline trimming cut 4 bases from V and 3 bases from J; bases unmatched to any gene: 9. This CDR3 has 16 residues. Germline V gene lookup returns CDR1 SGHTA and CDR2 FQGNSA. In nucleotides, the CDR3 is TGTGCCAGCAGCTCGTGGGACAGGGACCGTGACACTGAAGCTTTCTTT. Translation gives CASSSWDRDRDTEAFF.